The 9 T cell receptor beta chains given below trace back to one sample, sequenced in a study of CD8+ T cells in alopecia areata. Sequencing relied on a cDNA template that was reverse transcribed from extracted RNA. Some clones are missing from TCRdb's copy, which holds only in-frame ones; the method was immunoSEQ multiplex PCR. Counted here are around 190,000 clones, about 61% occurring once; the ten biggest clones make up around 5.1%. The sample comprised CD8+ T cells sorted from blood. The origin of the receptors is a human donor in good health.

The chain links TRBV7-9 to TRBJ2-7; tentative D call: TRBD1 (5 bases). The CDR3 is made up of 14 amino acids. Germline assignment: CDR1 SEHNR and CDR2 FQNEAQ (reference sequence). The V end was cut by 3 bases, the J end by 5 bases, with 14 bases between. The CDR3 DNA sequence: TGTGCCAGCAGCTTTCCAGGGTCCCCCCACGAGCAGTACTTC. Amino acids: CASSFPGSPHEQYF.

The chain links TRBV29-1 to TRBJ1-1; 9 bases agree with TRBD1. With V trimmed by 1 base and J by 11 bases, 14 bases remained unmatched. This CDR3 comprises 15 residues. In germline, CDR1 is SQVTM, CDR2 ANQGSEA. CDR3 nucleotide sequence: TGCAGCGTTGAAGGGGGGACAGGGTACAAGGAAAGGGCTTTCTTT. Its translation: CSVEGGTGYKERAFF.

This rearrangement joins TRBV7-2 to TRBJ2-1; D gene uncertain. Trimming left V 5 bases short and J 9 bases short, with 8 bases between. The CDR3 is 11 amino acids. Germline-derived CDR1 and CDR2 are SGHTA and FQGNSA. CDR3 region: CASSPSGEQFF. In DNA form, the CDR3 reads TGTGCCAGCAGCCCGAGTGGTGAGCAGTTCTTC.

The chain uses TRBV7-9 and TRBJ1-1; D is undetermined. Between the trimmed V and J ends, which lost 6 bases and 6 bases, there was a span of 11 bases. CDR1 is SEHNR, CDR2 FQNEAQ, per germline (reference sequence). The CDR3 is 12 amino acids. The CDR3 nucleotides are TGTGCCAGCAGTGGAAACCCCCCTGAAGCTTTCTTT. Its protein is CASSGNPPEAFF.

The rearrangement links TRBV7-3 to TRBJ1-3; no clear D gene. The germline V gene has CDR1 SGHTA and CDR2 FQGTGA. The CDR3 has 15 amino acids. V was shortened by 5 bases and J by 0 bases, with 11 bases between the two germline ends. This CDR3 is CASSIDMSSGNTIYF. CDR3 nucleotides: TGTGCCAGCAGCATAGACATGTCCTCTGGAAACACCATATATTTT. Full variable domain (rest looked up from reference TRBV7-3 and TRBJ1-3): GAGVSQTPSNKVTEKGKYVELRCDPISGHTALYWYRQSLGQGPEFLIYFQGTGAADDSGLPNDRFFAVRPEGSVSTLKIQRTERGDSAVYLCASSIDMSSGNTIYFGEGSWLTVV.

The rearrangement links TRBV29-1 to TRBJ1-2, with 11 bases lining up with TRBD1. After removal of 6 bases from V and 8 bases from J, the junction contained 8 bases not matched to a gene. Germline CDR1 reads SQVTM; CDR2 reads ANQGSEA. CDR3 size: 13 residues. The chain's CDR3 is CSVDGQGAWGYTF. The CDR3 DNA sequence: TGCAGCGTCGACGGACAGGGGGCGTGGGGCTACACCTTC.

The rearrangement uses TRBV27 and TRBJ2-6; TRBD1 might be the D (6 bases). CDR1 is MNHEY, CDR2 SMNVEV, per germline (reference sequence). V was shortened by 6 bases and J by 3 bases, with 21 bases between the two germline ends. The CDR3 sequence is 18 residues long. The CDR3 protein is CASSWEQGAPIGANVLTF. The CDR3 DNA reads as TGTGCCAGCAGCTGGGAACAGGGTGCGCCTATTGGGGCCAACGTCCTGACTTTC.

This clone occurred a few times. The V gene is TRBV29-1, the J gene TRBJ2-1; 8 nucleotides align to TRBD2. V was clipped by 3 bases and J by 8 bases; unmatched bases: 12. The CDR3 covers 15 residues. CDR1 and CDR2 from the germline V gene are SQVTM and ANQGSEA. CDR3 sequence reads: CSVDKARGGSDEQFF. The CDR3 nucleotides are TGCAGCGTTGATAAGGCCCGGGGGGGATCAGATGAGCAGTTCTTC.

Only a few counts were recorded for this clone. This sequence joins TRBV4-1 and TRBJ2-3; TRBD1 aligns across 8 bases. Germline CDR1 is MGHRA and CDR2 is YSYEKL. The CDR3 is 14 amino acids. V dropped 3 bases and J dropped 5; count of bases not matched to a gene: 4. The CDR3 is CASSQGRGRDTQYF. The DNA for the CDR3 is TGCGCCAGCAGCCAGGGCAGGGGGCGAGATACGCAGTATTTT.